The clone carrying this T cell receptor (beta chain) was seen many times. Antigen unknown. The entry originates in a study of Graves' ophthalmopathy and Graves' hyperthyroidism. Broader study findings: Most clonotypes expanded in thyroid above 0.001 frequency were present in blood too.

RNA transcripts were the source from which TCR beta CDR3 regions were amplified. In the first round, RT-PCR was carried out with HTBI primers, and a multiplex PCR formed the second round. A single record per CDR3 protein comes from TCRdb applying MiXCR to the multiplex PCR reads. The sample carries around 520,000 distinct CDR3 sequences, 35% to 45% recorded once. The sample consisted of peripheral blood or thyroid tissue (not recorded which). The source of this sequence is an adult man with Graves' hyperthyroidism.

The CDR3 region has the DNA TGTGCCAGCAGTGAGGGGGGACAGTATGGCTACACCTTC. Protein: CASSEGGQYGYTF. This chain links TRBV2 with TRBJ1-2; 7 bases are shared with TRBD1. The CDR3 extends over 13 amino acids. CDR1 is SNHLY, CDR2 FYNNEI, per germline. V dropped 3 bases and J dropped 5; count of bases not matched to a gene: 3.